Listed below are T cell receptor beta chains from one sample, sequenced in a study of human T cells and chemical hapten exposure. TCRdb recomputed calls from the RACE reads with MiXCR, one row per CDR3 protein. The sample has approximately 80,000 distinct CDR3 sequences; 10% are singletons. Here the sequenced sample was whole blood, taken in connection with sensitization to the hapten diphenylcyclopropenone (DPC). Receptors originate from a woman in her forties or fifties with alopecia areata. Some clones in this sample may be carry-over from other donors' samples. The CDR3 runs from the conserved cysteine through the conserved F or W. D genes are given only for firm matches. Only some rows state a clone size, as once, few, many or a class for expanded clones.

v_call: TRBV5-1; clone_size: NA; d_call: NA; j_call: TRBJ2-1; cdr3_aa: CASSLDRYNEQFF; cdr3_nt: TGCGCCAGCAGCTTGGACAGATACAATGAGCAGTTCTTC
v_call: TRBV24-1; clone_size: many; d_call: NA; j_call: TRBJ2-3; cdr3_aa: CATSDFGAGTDTQYF; cdr3_nt: TGTGCCACCAGTGATTTCGGGGCAGGCACAGATACGCAGTATTTT
v_call: TRBV7-7; clone_size: many; d_call: NA; j_call: TRBJ2-2; cdr3_aa: CASSLEGFGELFF; cdr3_nt: TGTGCCAGCAGCTTAGAAGGGTTCGGGGAGCTGTTTTTT
v_call: TRBV2; clone_size: few; d_call: NA; j_call: TRBJ2-2; cdr3_aa: CASSKGQTNTGELFF; cdr3_nt: TGTGCCAGCAGTAAAGGACAGACGAACACCGGGGAGCTGTTTTTT
v_call: TRBV19; clone_size: many; d_call: TRBD2; j_call: TRBJ2-1; cdr3_aa: CASRGLAGYNEQFF; cdr3_nt: TGTGCCAGTAGGGGACTAGCGGGTTACAATGAGCAGTTCTTC
v_call: TRBV6-1; clone_size: few; d_call: TRBD2; j_call: TRBJ2-3; cdr3_aa: CASTGTSGGTDTQYF; cdr3_nt: TGTGCCAGCACCGGGACTAGCGGGGGCACAGATACGCAGTATTTT
v_call: TRBV29-1; clone_size: many; d_call: NA; j_call: TRBJ2-3; cdr3_aa: CSGRGGGFTDTQYF; cdr3_nt: TGCAGCGGACGCGGGGGCGGTTTCACAGATACGCAGTATTTT
v_call: TRBV20-1; clone_size: many; d_call: NA; j_call: TRBJ1-2; cdr3_aa: CSALIEETNYGYTF; cdr3_nt: TGCAGTGCGCTTATTGAAGAGACTAACTATGGCTACACCTTC
v_call: TRBV9; clone_size: NA; d_call: TRBD2; j_call: TRBJ2-1; cdr3_aa: CASNSPPAGGGNEQFF; cdr3_nt: TGTGCCAGCAACTCCCCCCCAGCGGGAGGAGGTAATGAGCAGTTCTTC
v_call: TRBV4-2; clone_size: few; d_call: NA; j_call: TRBJ2-1; cdr3_aa: CASSQVGRSNEQFF; cdr3_nt: TGTGCCAGCAGCCAAGTCGGGAGAAGCAATGAGCAGTTCTTC
v_call: TRBV12-3/TRBV12-4; clone_size: many; d_call: NA; j_call: TRBJ2-7; cdr3_aa: CASSLGGGPTYEQYF; cdr3_nt: TGTGCCAGCAGTTTAGGTGGGGGCCCAACCTACGAGCAGTACTTC
v_call: TRBV18; clone_size: few; d_call: NA; j_call: TRBJ1-1; cdr3_aa: CASSPLGVPEAFF; cdr3_nt: TGTGCCAGCTCACCATTGGGCGTGCCTGAAGCTTTCTTT
v_call: TRBV6-2/TRBV6-3; clone_size: many; d_call: NA; j_call: TRBJ2-1; cdr3_aa: CASSYLGNEQFF; cdr3_nt: TGTGCCAGCAGTTATCTGGGGAATGAGCAGTTCTTC
v_call: TRBV6-2/TRBV6-3; clone_size: NA; d_call: TRBD2; j_call: TRBJ2-5; cdr3_aa: CASSPTLAVLETQYF; cdr3_nt: TGTGCCAGCTCGCCGACACTAGCGGTTTTGGAGACCCAGTACTTC
v_call: TRBV5-1; clone_size: NA; d_call: NA; j_call: TRBJ2-3; cdr3_aa: CASSLASFPRSTDTQYF; cdr3_nt: TGCGCCAGCAGCTTGGCCTCTTTTCCTAGGTCGACAGATACGCAGTATTTT
v_call: TRBV29-1; clone_size: few; d_call: NA; j_call: TRBJ2-7; cdr3_aa: CSVDGLKGRYEQYF; cdr3_nt: TGCAGCGTTGATGGCCTCAAAGGGCGGTACGAGCAGTACTTC
v_call: TRBV29-1; clone_size: many; d_call: TRBD1; j_call: TRBJ2-1; cdr3_aa: CSVGRTRGNEQFF; cdr3_nt: TGCAGCGTTGGCCGTACCAGGGGGAATGAGCAGTTCTTC
v_call: TRBV29-1; clone_size: many; d_call: TRBD1; j_call: TRBJ1-4; cdr3_aa: CSASPQGMTNEKLFF; cdr3_nt: TGCAGCGCTTCCCCACAGGGGATGACTAATGAAAAACTGTTTTTT
v_call: TRBV6-6; clone_size: few; d_call: TRBD2; j_call: TRBJ2-4; cdr3_aa: CASSFGLAGNRALAKNIQYF; cdr3_nt: TGTGCCAGCAGCTTCGGACTAGCGGGAAATAGGGCCCTAGCCAAAAACATTCAGTACTTC
v_call: TRBV27; clone_size: NA; d_call: NA; j_call: TRBJ2-1; cdr3_aa: CATLFPKGVANEQFF; cdr3_nt: TGTGCCACCCTATTCCCAAAGGGGGTGGCGAATGAGCAGTTCTTC
v_call: TRBV29-1; clone_size: many; d_call: TRBD2; j_call: TRBJ2-3; cdr3_aa: CSVAEGASGVSTDTQYF; cdr3_nt: TGCAGCGTTGCTGAGGGGGCTAGCGGGGTGAGCACAGATACGCAGTATTTT
v_call: TRBV20-1; clone_size: NA; d_call: TRBD2; j_call: TRBJ2-3; cdr3_aa: CSANRLAGSEDTQYF; cdr3_nt: TGCAGTGCAAACCGACTAGCGGGAAGCGAGGATACGCAGTATTTT
v_call: TRBV12-3/TRBV12-4; clone_size: few; d_call: NA; j_call: TRBJ1-5; cdr3_aa: CASSPGPPYSNQPQHF; cdr3_nt: TGTGCCAGCAGTCCCGGGCCTCCTTATAGCAATCAGCCCCAGCATTTT
v_call: TRBV27; clone_size: many; d_call: NA; j_call: TRBJ1-1; cdr3_aa: CASSLGGATGQAFF; cdr3_nt: TGTGCCAGCAGTTTAGGGGGGGCAACAGGGCAGGCTTTCTTT
v_call: TRBV20-1; clone_size: many; d_call: TRBD1; j_call: TRBJ1-5; cdr3_aa: CSAIPGQGVYSNQPQHF; cdr3_nt: TGCAGTGCTATTCCGGGTCAGGGGGTCTATAGCAATCAGCCCCAGCATTTT
v_call: TRBV14; clone_size: many; d_call: NA; j_call: TRBJ2-1; cdr3_aa: CASSQAPDFNYNEQFF; cdr3_nt: TGTGCCAGCAGCCAAGCCCCGGACTTTAACTACAATGAGCAGTTCTTC
v_call: TRBV7-8; clone_size: many; d_call: NA; j_call: TRBJ2-7; cdr3_aa: CASSLRGRGSSYEQYF; cdr3_nt: TGTGCCAGCAGCTTACGGGGCAGGGGAAGCTCCTACGAGCAGTACTTC
v_call: TRBV12-3/TRBV12-4; clone_size: many; d_call: NA; j_call: TRBJ2-1; cdr3_aa: CASTPPRAVNEQFF; cdr3_nt: TGTGCCAGCACCCCGCCTCGGGCCGTCAATGAGCAGTTCTTC
v_call: TRBV18; clone_size: NA; d_call: TRBD1; j_call: TRBJ2-2; cdr3_aa: CASSHGTENTGELFF; cdr3_nt: TGTGCCAGCTCACACGGGACAGAAAACACCGGGGAGCTGTTTTTT
v_call: TRBV5-5; clone_size: NA; d_call: NA; j_call: TRBJ2-7; cdr3_aa: CASKPGPLNYEQYF; cdr3_nt: TGTGCCAGCAAACCGGGACCTCTAAACTACGAGCAGTACTTC
v_call: TRBV18; clone_size: few; d_call: TRBD2; j_call: TRBJ2-1; cdr3_aa: CASSPLGGSQYNEQFF; cdr3_nt: TGTGCCAGCTCACCACTGGGCGGGAGCCAATACAATGAGCAGTTCTTC
v_call: TRBV7-8; clone_size: many; d_call: NA; j_call: TRBJ1-1; cdr3_aa: CASSLSVGEAFF; cdr3_nt: TGTGCCAGCAGCTTATCCGTTGGTGAAGCTTTCTTT
v_call: TRBV7-8; clone_size: many; d_call: TRBD2; j_call: TRBJ2-7; cdr3_aa: CASSLGLAATYEQYF; cdr3_nt: TGTGCCAGCAGCTTAGGACTAGCGGCCACCTACGAGCAGTACTTC
v_call: TRBV24-1; clone_size: NA; d_call: TRBD2; j_call: TRBJ2-1; cdr3_aa: CATSDSAGLAGYNEQFF; cdr3_nt: TGTGCCACCAGTGACTCCGCTGGATTAGCGGGGTACAATGAGCAGTTCTTC
v_call: TRBV27; clone_size: NA; d_call: TRBD2; j_call: TRBJ2-7; cdr3_aa: CASAGGRSSYEQYF; cdr3_nt: TGTGCCAGCGCGGGGGGGAGGAGCTCCTACGAGCAGTACTTC
v_call: TRBV4-3; clone_size: NA; d_call: NA; j_call: TRBJ1-3; cdr3_aa: CASSQSMSGAGNTIYF; cdr3_nt: TGCGCCAGCAGCCAATCTATGTCAGGGGCTGGAAACACCATATATTTT
v_call: TRBV28; clone_size: few; d_call: NA; j_call: TRBJ2-7; cdr3_aa: CASSPALGGGSHEQYF; cdr3_nt: TGTGCCAGCAGCCCCGCTTTAGGGGGAGGGTCCCACGAGCAGTACTTC
v_call: TRBV29-1; clone_size: few; d_call: TRBD2; j_call: TRBJ2-7; cdr3_aa: CSVEGLAGWDSYEQYF; cdr3_nt: TGCAGCGTTGAAGGGCTAGCGGGATGGGACTCCTACGAGCAGTACTTC
v_call: TRBV28; clone_size: many; d_call: NA; j_call: TRBJ1-1; cdr3_aa: CASSRGRGTTEAFF; cdr3_nt: TGTGCCAGCAGCCGCGGCAGAGGAACCACTGAAGCTTTCTTT
v_call: TRBV5-4; clone_size: few; d_call: NA; j_call: TRBJ2-4; cdr3_aa: CAMLTGTRKNIQYF; cdr3_nt: TGTGCCATGTTAACCGGGACTCGAAAAAACATTCAGTACTTC
v_call: TRBV10-3; clone_size: NA; d_call: TRBD1; j_call: TRBJ1-2; cdr3_aa: CAVRTTGEGYGYTF; cdr3_nt: TGTGCCGTCCGTACCACAGGGGAAGGATATGGCTACACCTTC
v_call: TRBV7-9; clone_size: many; d_call: TRBD2; j_call: TRBJ2-1; cdr3_aa: CASSLSLAGGLAVNEQFF; cdr3_nt: TGTGCCAGCAGCTTAAGCCTAGCGGGAGGCCTCGCTGTCAATGAGCAGTTCTTC
v_call: TRBV20-1; clone_size: NA; d_call: TRBD1; j_call: TRBJ1-1; cdr3_aa: CSAGDSRNTEAFF; cdr3_nt: TGCAGTGCTGGGGACAGCCGGAACACTGAAGCTTTCTTT
v_call: TRBV14; clone_size: few; d_call: TRBD2; j_call: TRBJ2-7; cdr3_aa: CASSQTGLAGRGYEQYF; cdr3_nt: TGTGCCAGCAGCCAAACGGGACTAGCGGGAAGGGGCTACGAGCAGTACTTC
v_call: TRBV12-3/TRBV12-4; clone_size: many; d_call: NA; j_call: TRBJ1-2; cdr3_aa: CASSFPPRLANYGYTF; cdr3_nt: TGTGCCAGCAGTTTTCCCCCTCGACTAGCCAACTATGGCTACACCTTC
v_call: TRBV29-1; clone_size: many; d_call: NA; j_call: TRBJ2-3; cdr3_aa: CSVGREDTQYF; cdr3_nt: TGCAGCGTCGGTCGTGAAGATACGCAGTATTTT
v_call: TRBV30; clone_size: few; d_call: TRBD1; j_call: TRBJ1-6; cdr3_aa: CAWSVPHTGGYSPLHF; cdr3_nt: TGTGCCTGGAGTGTACCCCACACAGGGGGGTATTCACCCCTCCACTTT
v_call: TRBV11-3; clone_size: NA; d_call: NA; j_call: TRBJ2-2; cdr3_aa: CASSLRAGELFF; cdr3_nt: TGTGCCAGCAGCTTACGAGCCGGGGAGCTGTTTTTT
v_call: TRBV6-5; clone_size: many; d_call: NA; j_call: TRBJ2-7; cdr3_aa: CASSYYPGSREQYF; cdr3_nt: TGTGCCAGCAGTTACTATCCGGGGTCTCGCGAGCAGTACTTC
v_call: TRBV27; clone_size: NA; d_call: NA; j_call: TRBJ1-2; cdr3_aa: CASSFTRGGHGYTF; cdr3_nt: TGTGCCAGCAGTTTCACCCGTGGGGGGCACGGCTACACCTTC
v_call: TRBV18; clone_size: NA; d_call: NA; j_call: TRBJ2-3; cdr3_aa: CASSQQGPDTQYF; cdr3_nt: TGTGCCAGCTCACAACAGGGTCCAGATACGCAGTATTTT
v_call: TRBV7-9; clone_size: NA; d_call: NA; j_call: TRBJ1-5; cdr3_aa: CASSLDSAPQHF; cdr3_nt: TGTGCCAGCAGCTTAGATTCTGCGCCCCAGCATTTT
v_call: TRBV15; clone_size: few; d_call: NA; j_call: TRBJ2-5; cdr3_aa: CATSRDWAGTQETQYF; cdr3_nt: TGTGCCACCAGCAGAGACTGGGCGGGAACTCAAGAGACCCAGTACTTC
v_call: TRBV6-5; clone_size: many; d_call: NA; j_call: TRBJ1-2; cdr3_aa: CASSNQGFGYTF; cdr3_nt: TGTGCCAGCAGCAACCAGGGATTTGGCTACACCTTC
v_call: TRBV28; clone_size: few; d_call: NA; j_call: TRBJ2-5; cdr3_aa: CASSHAPRLGEETQYF; cdr3_nt: TGTGCCAGCAGTCACGCCCCCCGGCTGGGAGAGGAGACCCAGTACTTC
v_call: TRBV20-1; clone_size: medium-sized; d_call: TRBD2; j_call: TRBJ2-6; cdr3_aa: CTALAGVPGANVLTF; cdr3_nt: TGCACAGCCCTAGCGGGAGTGCCTGGGGCCAACGTCCTGACTTTC
v_call: TRBV20-1; clone_size: NA; d_call: NA; j_call: TRBJ1-5; cdr3_aa: CSARRYSNQPQHF; cdr3_nt: TGCAGTGCTAGGCGATATAGCAATCAGCCCCAGCATTTT
v_call: TRBV29-1; clone_size: many; d_call: TRBD1; j_call: TRBJ2-4; cdr3_aa: CSALTGVGNIQYF; cdr3_nt: TGCAGCGCCTTGACAGGGGTAGGAAACATTCAGTACTTC